This TCR beta chain is from a study of beta chain features in type 1 diabetes. Study-level findings and limits: Patients with Type 1 diabetes showed moderately but significantly shorter TCRB CDR3s in all four CD4+ subsets. Type 1 diabetes patients had fewer VDJ junction insertions and more deletions.

For this clone: The antigen is undetermined.

TCRB transcripts that were expressed got sequenced, as all of the isolated RNA had been reverse transcribed. Measured with immunoSEQ multiplex PCR; TCRdb has only the in-frame clones, and not every one. The top ten clones hold 2% to 2.5% of a sample with approximately 44,000 clones, around 52% of them seen once. CDR3 length: 16 residues. Trimming stripped 5 bases from V and 0 bases from J, with 15 bases between. The germline gives CDR1 SEHNR, CDR2 FQNEAQ (reference sequence). Sequencing input: Tregs from blood. The TCR originated in a woman between 18 and 29 years old in good health. V is TRBV7-9 and J is TRBJ2-3; tentative D call: TRBD2 (6 bases). The CDR3 is CASSVASGTSTDTQYF. The CDR3, as DNA: TGTGCCAGCAGCGTGGCTTCCGGGACTAGCACAGATACGCAGTATTTT. Complete variable domain (other parts from reference TRBV7-9 and TRBJ2-3): DTGVSQNPRHKITKRGQNVTFRCDPISEHNRLYWYRQTLGQGPEFLTYFQNEAQLEKSRLLSDRFSAERPKGSFSTLEIQRTEQGDSAMYLCASSVASGTSTDTQYFGPGTRLTVL.